This T cell receptor beta chain comes out of a study of chemoradiotherapy in HPV16-positive cancers (dated by TCRdb to 2021 to 2024). Regarding the study in general: Using functional T-cell assays on cells from a couple of HPV16-positive patients, the researchers defined candidate HPV-specific T-cell clones and common TCR motifs. The study asked whether T-cell immunity to the HPV oncoproteins E6 and E7 changes during chemoradiotherapy and whether this immunity affects survival. TCR repertoires from some 90 patients with HPV-related cancers were then used to track the candidate HPV-specific TCRs and motifs.

Library creation used the immunoSEQ multiplex PCR assay. What TCRdb holds here is the immuneACCESS table cut down to in-frame rearrangements. Part of the clones is not present; checked against another copy, under half of the missing clones reflect an unresolved V gene, and the others are unexplained. A total of about 6,200 clones appear in this sample, 75% to 85% of them only once. Together, the top ten hold roughly 6.3% of the sample. The investigation overall reported the following: Expansion of candidate HPV-specific clones and E7-related TCR motifs was observed in the tumor microenvironment during treatment, whereas no such expansion was observed for non-HPV-specific T cells. Only a couple of HPV16-positive patients were used to derive the functional definition of HPV-specific T cells, and the survival association was reported for HPV16-positive patients. In HPV16-positive patients, expansion of HPV-responsive T cells during chemoradiotherapy was found to be associated with improved recurrence-free survival.

Because repertoires were sampled repeatedly during chemoradiotherapy, clonal expansion in the tumor microenvironment could be followed. The CDR3, from cysteine to phenylalanine, totals 15 residues. The only DNA kept is the CDR3, 45 bases in frame from the first base. The V and J ends are trimmed by 0 bases and 4 bases, leaving 10 bases between them. Looking up the germline V gene yields CDR1 SGHRS and CDR2 YFSETQ. As for this clone: The clone's antigen remains unknown. No base-level quality is on record; no much larger clone is a single base apart.

Sequences were derived from tumor tissue, sampled from a patient who underwent chemoradiotherapy. The receptor comes from a human donor with HPV-associated anogenital cancer. This chain joins TRBV5-1 to TRBJ2-2; the D gene is possibly TRBD1, with 5 bases matching. The sequenced DNA is TGCGCCAGCAGCTTGGTAGTCAGGGCCACCGGGGAGCTGTTTTTT. Its amino acids are CASSLVVRATGELFF.